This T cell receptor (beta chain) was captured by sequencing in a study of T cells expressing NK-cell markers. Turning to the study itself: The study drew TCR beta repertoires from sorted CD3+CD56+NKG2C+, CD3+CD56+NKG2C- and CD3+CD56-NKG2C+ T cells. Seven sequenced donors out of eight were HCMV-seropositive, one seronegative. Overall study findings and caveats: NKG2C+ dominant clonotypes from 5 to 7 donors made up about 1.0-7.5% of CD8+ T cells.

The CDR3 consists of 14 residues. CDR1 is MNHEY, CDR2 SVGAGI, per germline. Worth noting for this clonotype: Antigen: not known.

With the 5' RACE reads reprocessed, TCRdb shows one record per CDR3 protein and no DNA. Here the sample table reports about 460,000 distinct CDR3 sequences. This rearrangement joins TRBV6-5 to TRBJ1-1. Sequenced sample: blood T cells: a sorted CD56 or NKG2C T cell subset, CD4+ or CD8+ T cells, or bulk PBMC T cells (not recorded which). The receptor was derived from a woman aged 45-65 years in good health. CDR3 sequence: CASSPIVQNTEAFF.